Listed below are T cell receptor beta chains from one sample, sequenced in a study of blood T cell repertoires in COVID-19. Generated by immunoSEQ multiplex PCR, the TCRdb table keeps only in-frame clones and is missing some. This sample carries some 300,000 clones, 80% to 90% of them seen once, and the ten largest clones take around 13%. Sequenced sample: peripheral blood. These receptors were obtained from a woman in her seventies with COVID-19, enrolled during active disease. Both conserved end residues are part of each CDR3. D genes are given only for firm matches. Not all rows give a size; the values are once, few, many and, for expanded clones, a class.

d_call: NA; clone_size: NA; j_call: TRBJ2-7; v_call: TRBV5-4; cdr3_length: 13; cdr3_aa: CASSLDRNYEQYF; cdr3_nt: TGTGCCAGCAGCTTGGACAGGAACTACGAGCAGTACTTC
d_call: NA; clone_size: NA; j_call: TRBJ2-7; v_call: TRBV28; cdr3_length: 16; cdr3_aa: CASSFEETGDYVGQYF; cdr3_nt: TGTGCCAGCAGTTTTGAAGAGACAGGCGACTACGTCGGGCAGTACTTC
d_call: TRBD1; clone_size: NA; j_call: TRBJ2-7; v_call: TRBV10-3; cdr3_length: 13; cdr3_aa: CAIRTGANYEQYF; cdr3_nt: TGTGCCATCCGGACAGGGGCCAACTACGAGCAGTACTTC
d_call: TRBD2; clone_size: NA; j_call: TRBJ2-1; v_call: TRBV5-4; cdr3_length: 14; cdr3_aa: CASSYAGGGNEQFF; cdr3_nt: TGTGCCAGCAGCTATGCGGGCGGGGGGAATGAGCAGTTCTTC
d_call: NA; clone_size: once; j_call: TRBJ1-4; v_call: TRBV12-2; cdr3_length: 18; cdr3_aa: CASRFLGQGTATNEKLFF; cdr3_nt: TGTGCAAGTCGCTTTTTGGGACAGGGGACTGCAACTAATGAAAAACTGTTTTTT
d_call: TRBD1; clone_size: once; j_call: TRBJ2-1; v_call: TRBV28; cdr3_length: 16; cdr3_aa: CASRTRTGGSYNEQFF; cdr3_nt: TGTGCCAGCCGTACTCGGACAGGCGGGTCCTACAATGAGCAGTTCTTC
d_call: NA; clone_size: NA; j_call: TRBJ1-1; v_call: TRBV5-1; cdr3_length: 14; cdr3_aa: CASSLTEPRAEAFF; cdr3_nt: TGCGCCAGCAGCTTGACAGAACCCAGAGCTGAAGCTTTCTTT
d_call: TRBD1; clone_size: NA; j_call: TRBJ1-6; v_call: TRBV6-2/TRBV6-3; cdr3_length: 16; cdr3_aa: CASSYSTGGRHSPLHF; cdr3_nt: TGTGCCAGCAGTTATTCGACAGGGGGTCGACATTCACCCCTCCACTTT
d_call: TRBD1; clone_size: NA; j_call: TRBJ1-1; v_call: TRBV11-1; cdr3_length: 15; cdr3_aa: CASSRQGAGDTEAFF; cdr3_nt: TGTGCCAGCAGTCGACAGGGGGCCGGAGACACTGAAGCTTTCTTT
d_call: NA; clone_size: NA; j_call: TRBJ2-6; v_call: TRBV21-1; cdr3_length: 21; cdr3_aa: CASSKVGLGTDGKTGANVLTF; cdr3_nt: NA
d_call: TRBD2; clone_size: NA; j_call: TRBJ2-5; v_call: TRBV30; cdr3_length: 13; cdr3_aa: CAWGLADRETQYF; cdr3_nt: TGTGCCTGGGGACTAGCGGACAGAGAGACCCAGTACTTC
d_call: NA; clone_size: NA; j_call: TRBJ1-1; v_call: TRBV19; cdr3_length: 16; cdr3_aa: CASSIGWSRGDTEAFF; cdr3_nt: TGTGCCAGTAGTATAGGATGGAGCAGAGGAGACACTGAAGCTTTCTTT
d_call: NA; clone_size: NA; j_call: TRBJ1-2; v_call: TRBV7-9; cdr3_length: 15; cdr3_aa: CASSLGTGGDYGYTF; cdr3_nt: TGTGCCAGCAGCCTTGGGACTGGGGGGGACTATGGCTACACCTTC
d_call: NA; clone_size: NA; j_call: TRBJ1-5; v_call: TRBV7-2; cdr3_length: 14; cdr3_aa: CASSLGAGGQPQHF; cdr3_nt: TGTGCCAGCAGCTTAGGGGCGGGGGGCCAGCCCCAGCATTTT
d_call: TRBD1; clone_size: NA; j_call: TRBJ1-2; v_call: TRBV7-2; cdr3_length: 16; cdr3_aa: CASSLAWGQGDYGYTF; cdr3_nt: TGTGCCAGCAGCTTAGCCTGGGGACAGGGGGACTATGGCTACACCTTC
d_call: TRBD1; clone_size: NA; j_call: TRBJ1-4; v_call: TRBV4-1; cdr3_length: 17; cdr3_aa: CASSQGWDRTSDEKLFF; cdr3_nt: TGCGCCAGCAGCCAAGGGTGGGACAGGACGAGTGATGAAAAACTGTTTTTT
d_call: TRBD1; clone_size: NA; j_call: TRBJ1-5; v_call: TRBV27; cdr3_length: 13; cdr3_aa: CASSPKGAQPQHF; cdr3_nt: TGTGCCAGCAGTCCAAAGGGGGCTCAGCCCCAGCATTTT
d_call: NA; clone_size: NA; j_call: TRBJ1-2; v_call: TRBV5-1; cdr3_length: 14; cdr3_aa: CASSLTGSSVGYTF; cdr3_nt: TGCGCCAGCAGCTTAACAGGGAGTAGTGTTGGCTACACCTTC
d_call: TRBD1; clone_size: once; j_call: TRBJ2-2; v_call: TRBV11-2; cdr3_length: 15; cdr3_aa: CASSYMGQGNGELFF; cdr3_nt: TGTGCCAGCAGCTACATGGGACAGGGGAACGGGGAGCTGTTTTTT
d_call: NA; clone_size: NA; j_call: TRBJ1-5; v_call: TRBV28; cdr3_length: 15; cdr3_aa: CASNILGDSNQPQHF; cdr3_nt: TGTGCCAGCAACATCCTCGGGGATTCCAATCAGCCCCAGCATTTT
d_call: NA; clone_size: many; j_call: TRBJ2-5; v_call: TRBV7-9; cdr3_length: 14; cdr3_aa: CASSLADRQETQYF; cdr3_nt: TGTGCCAGCAGCTTAGCCGACAGGCAAGAGACCCAGTACTTC
d_call: NA; clone_size: NA; j_call: TRBJ2-2; v_call: TRBV4-3; cdr3_length: 15; cdr3_aa: CASSRGDANTGELFF; cdr3_nt: TGCGCCAGCAGCCGGGGGGATGCGAACACCGGGGAGCTGTTTTTT
d_call: NA; clone_size: NA; j_call: TRBJ2-2; v_call: TRBV12-3/TRBV12-4; cdr3_length: 13; cdr3_aa: CASRRSAGPELFF; cdr3_nt: TGTGCCAGCCGTAGATCGGCGGGACCGGAGCTGTTTTTT
d_call: TRBD1; clone_size: few; j_call: TRBJ1-1; v_call: TRBV27; cdr3_length: 13; cdr3_aa: CASSLTGFTEAFF; cdr3_nt: TGTGCCAGCAGTTTGACAGGGTTCACTGAAGCTTTCTTT
d_call: NA; clone_size: NA; j_call: TRBJ2-2; v_call: TRBV29-1; cdr3_length: 12; cdr3_aa: CSVVAAAGELFF; cdr3_nt: TGCAGCGTTGTAGCTGCGGCCGGGGAGCTGTTTTTT
d_call: NA; clone_size: few; j_call: TRBJ2-2; v_call: TRBV5-1; cdr3_length: 16; cdr3_aa: CASSLSGKPAAGELFF; cdr3_nt: TGCGCCAGCAGCTTGTCGGGGAAACCCGCCGCCGGGGAGCTGTTTTTT
d_call: TRBD2; clone_size: NA; j_call: TRBJ2-5; v_call: TRBV5-6; cdr3_length: 16; cdr3_aa: CASSLDAGVIQETQYF; cdr3_nt: TGTGCCAGCAGCTTGGATGCGGGGGTTATCCAAGAGACCCAGTACTTC
d_call: TRBD1; clone_size: NA; j_call: TRBJ2-1; v_call: TRBV18; cdr3_length: 15; cdr3_aa: CASSLTGGVYNEQFF; cdr3_nt: TGTGCCAGCTCCCTGACAGGGGGAGTCTACAATGAGCAGTTCTTC
d_call: NA; clone_size: few; j_call: TRBJ1-1; v_call: TRBV19; cdr3_length: 15; cdr3_aa: CASTSVGGSTTEAFF; cdr3_nt: TGTGCCAGTACCTCCGTGGGGGGTTCTACCACTGAAGCTTTCTTT